One and the same sample provided the 12 T cell receptor beta chains below, sequenced in a study of monozygotic twins with inflammatory bowel disease (dated by TCRdb to the late 2010s). Preparation of the library involved 5' RACE. This sample was sequenced with an Illumina HiSeq 2500. TCRdb reprocessed the reads and lists each CDR3 protein sequence as a single entry, with no DNA. The table for this sample shows some 200,000 distinct CDR3 sequences. The leading ten clones occupy 1.5% to 2% of the sample. Specimen: blood. The receptor source for this set is a human donor with ulcerative colitis or Crohn's disease, or a healthy co-twin of an affected twin (not recorded which).

This CDR3 reads CASSLRNEAFF. The chain joins TRBV12-3 or TRBV12-4 to TRBJ1-1. The CDR3 contains 11 residues.

The chain has TRBV5-1 and TRBJ2-2; the TRBD1 assignment by TCRdb is unverifiable without DNA. Germline V gene data show CDR1 as SGHRS and CDR2 as YFSETQ. This CDR3 is built from 16 residues. CDR3: CASSLRGRQNTGELFF.

The rearrangement links TRBV6-2 or TRBV6-3 to TRBJ1-2. Per the germline V gene, CDR1 is MNHEY and CDR2 is SVGEGT. The CDR3 contains 13 residues. The CDR3 protein is CASSERNNYGYTF.

The V call is TRBV20-1, the J call TRBJ2-5; the TCRdb call, TRBD1, lacks DNA for checking. CDR1 is DFQATT and CDR2 is SNEGSKA in the germline V gene (reference sequence). CDR3 size: 12 residues. CDR3 region: CSAKGSQETQYF.

This chain joins TRBV5-1 and TRBJ2-3. Per the germline V gene, CDR1 is SGHRS and CDR2 is YFSETQ. This CDR3 is 11 amino acids long. Here the CDR3 reads CASRLTDTQNF. Full variable domain (remainder filled in from reference TRBV5-1 and TRBJ2-3): KAGVTQTPRYLIKTRGQQVTLSCSPISGHRSVSWYQQTPGQGLQFLFEYFSETQRNKGNFPGRFSGRQFSNSRSEMNVSTLELGDSALYLCASRLTDTQNFGPGTRLTVL.

The chain links TRBV12-3 or TRBV12-4 to TRBJ1-6; the TCRdb call, TRBD1, lacks DNA for checking. The CDR3 length is 14 residues. CDR3 sequence: CASSLRQAGSPLHF.

This chain connects TRBV11-2 to TRBJ2-3; TCRdb proposes TRBD2, but this gene call is untestable without DNA. The CDR3 is made up of 18 amino acids. Germline V gene data show CDR1 as SGHAT and CDR2 as FQNNGV. CDR3 sequence: CASSLRLGASGSTDTQYF. The full variable domain, rest sourced from reference TRBV11-2 and TRBJ2-3, is EAGVAQSPRYKIIEKRQSVAFWCNPISGHATLYWYQQILGQGPKLLIQFQNNGVVDDSQLPKDRFSAERLKGVDSTLKIQPAKLEDSAVYLCASSLRLGASGSTDTQYFGPGTRLTVL.

The chain employs TRBV11-2 and TRBJ2-5; TCRdb designates TRBD2, a call that cannot be tested without DNA. Per the germline V gene, CDR1 is SGHAT and CDR2 is FQNNGV. This CDR3 comprises 15 residues. Here the CDR3 reads CASSFSRGIQETQYF.

The chain uses TRBV5-1 and TRBJ1-1; the D gene TCRdb calls, TRBD1, cannot be checked with no DNA. CDR1 and CDR2 from the germline V gene are SGHRS and YFSETQ. The CDR3 covers 13 residues. The CDR3 loop reads CASSVGQGGEAFF. The variable domain in full, with the rest retrieved from reference TRBV5-1 and TRBJ1-1, is KAGVTQTPRYLIKTRGQQVTLSCSPISGHRSVSWYQQTPGQGLQFLFEYFSETQRNKGNFPGRFSGRQFSNSRSEMNVSTLELGDSALYLCASSVGQGGEAFFGQGTRLTVV.

The J gene is TRBJ1-6, the V gene TRBV5-1. Germline V gene sequence: CDR1 SGHRS, CDR2 YFSETQ. This CDR3 spans 14 amino acids. CDR3: CASSLGESNSPLHF.

This chain connects TRBV27 to TRBJ1-2. Germline CDR1 reads MNHEY; CDR2 reads SMNVEV (reference sequence). The CDR3 is made up of 13 amino acids. The CDR3 loop reads CASSRAGTLGYTF.

J is TRBJ2-7 and V is TRBV20-1; with no DNA, the TCRdb D assignment of TRBD1 cannot be verified. From germline, CDR1 is DFQATT and CDR2 SNEGSKA (reference sequence). This CDR3 has 14 amino acids. CDR3 in amino acids: CSARDRSRGYEQYF.